A single T cell receptor (beta chain) is shown here with its context. The antigen is unknown. The method was immunoSEQ multiplex PCR; TCRdb's version includes in-frame clones alone and lacks a portion of them. The profile shows approximately 85,000 clones, approximately 84% of them singletons. No infections or other immune events were documented during collection. The data were obtained in a study of identifying expanded T cells in peripheral blood. Study-wide points: Clone count variance between approximately two-week samples rose with total template count. About 1.3 clones differed between technical replicates, versus about 17 and 20 over time.

The CDR3 runs to 14 residues. Germline CDR1 and CDR2: SGHTA and FQGTGA. Germline trimming cut 5 bases from V and 2 bases from J; bases unmatched to any gene: 2. The sequencing input was blood. The chain employs TRBV7-3 and TRBJ2-5; 10 bases agree with TRBD2. The clonotype comes from a person between 18 and 75 years old in good health. CDR3 nucleotides: TGTGCCAGCAGCGCGACTAGCGGGCAAGAGACCCAGTACTTC. Its translation: CASSATSGQETQYF.